This T cell receptor beta chain originates from a study of blood T cell repertoires in COVID-19 (dated by TCRdb to between 2020 and 2021). Study-wide context: The collaborator samples originated in the United States, Italy and Spain and spanned the acute and convalescent phases of COVID-19. Where HLA class I and class II types were available, the types were taken from metadata supplied by the sample provider, not from assay-based typing. The material from the prospective study consisted of cDNA or gDNA derived from T cells, B-cell-depleted T cells, or PBMCs. The repertoires were released in a freely available public database meant as a resource for research on the immune response to SARS-CoV-2. A de-identified subject ID, COVID-19 status, age in years and sex were almost always included in the sample metadata. Subjects who had been exposed to COVID-19, were actively infected with it, or had recovered from it provided the deeply sampled blood TCRbeta repertoires that made up the dataset. Samples were obtained from the ongoing ImmuneRACE study (first 160 participants) and from approximately 1,200 subjects provided by 6 global collaborators. Results the study describes overall, beyond this receptor: Clinical and demographic metadata were provided uncurated, with the amount varying by source and participant.

TCRbeta CDR3 regions were amplified from genomic DNA using the immunoSEQ Assay, a bias-controlled multiplex PCR. Turning to the authors' computational methods: Nucleated cell counts per sample were estimated from amplification of reference gene primers within the assay. To quantify the absolute abundance of each unique TCRbeta CDR3 rearrangement, sequence reads were collapsed and filtered. For each sample, productive Simpson clonality was calculated by taking the square root of Simpson's diversity index across productive rearrangements. TCRdb took over this immuneACCESS table, retaining in-frame rearrangements with V and J assigned. Such tables are incomplete; in checked studies, under half of the missing clones stem from an unresolved V gene, and the remainder is unexplained. Clonal size and the V and J genes are those of that table, whereas D and trimming came from the DNA. For this sample there are hundreds of thousands of clones; around 88% appear just once. Over 4% of the sample goes to the ten largest clones.

As for this clone: Its antigen remains unidentified. Base qualities are not at hand, and no much larger clone is one base apart.

The CDR3 measures 14 amino acids from cysteine to phenylalanine. CDR3 DNA is the only sequence kept; it has 42 bases, read in frame from the first base. Ends trimmed: V by 3 bases, J by 3 bases; bases unmatched to a gene: 4. Reading the germline V gene gives CDR1 SGHRS and CDR2 YFSETQ. Whole blood was collected in K2EDTA tubes by collaborating institutions according to the institutions' own protocols. Collaborator samples were shipped for TCRbeta analysis as frozen whole blood, isolated PBMCs, or DNA extracted from either sample type. The TCR originated in a woman in her 30s with acute or convalescent COVID-19. This chain is built from TRBV5-1 and TRBJ2-7, and 9 junctional nucleotides match TRBD1. The sequenced sample consisted of peripheral blood. CDR3 sequence: CASSSMDRGYEQYF. The nucleotide sequence is TGCGCCAGCAGCTCCATGGACAGGGGCTACGAGCAGTACTTC.